This TCR beta chain was documented in a study of yellow fever vaccine responses in identical twins. This CDR3 has 15 residues. Germline CDR1 and CDR2: LNHNV and YYDKDF (reference sequence). V was shortened by 4 bases and J by 5 bases, with 16 bases between the two germline ends. MiXCR was run by TCRdb on the RT-PCR reads, yielding one entry per CDR3 protein. The sample shows several thousand distinct CDR3 sequences, around 85% of them seen only once. This sequence originates from a young woman who received the yellow fever vaccine. This material consisted of T cells from blood (PBMCs), unsorted or a sorted subset (not recorded which), taken before or after yellow fever vaccination (not recorded which). V and J are TRBV15 and TRBJ2-3; D might be TRBD1 (5 bases). The CDR3 DNA sequence: TGTGCCACCAGCACTCGACAGCATACTCTAGATACGCAGTATTTT. It is translated as CATSTRQHTLDTQYF.